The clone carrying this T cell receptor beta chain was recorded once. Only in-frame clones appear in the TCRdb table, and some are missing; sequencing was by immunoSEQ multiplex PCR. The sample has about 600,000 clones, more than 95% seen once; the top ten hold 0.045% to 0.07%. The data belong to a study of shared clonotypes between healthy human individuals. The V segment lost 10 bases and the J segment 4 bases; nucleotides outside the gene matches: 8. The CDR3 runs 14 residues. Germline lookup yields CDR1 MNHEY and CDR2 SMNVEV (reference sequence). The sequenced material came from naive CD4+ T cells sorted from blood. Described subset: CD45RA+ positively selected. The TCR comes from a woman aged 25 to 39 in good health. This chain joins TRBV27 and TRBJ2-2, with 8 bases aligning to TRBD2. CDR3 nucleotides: TGTGCCACCCGGGGACTAGGAGGCACCGGGGAGCTGTTTTTT. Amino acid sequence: CATRGLGGTGELFF.